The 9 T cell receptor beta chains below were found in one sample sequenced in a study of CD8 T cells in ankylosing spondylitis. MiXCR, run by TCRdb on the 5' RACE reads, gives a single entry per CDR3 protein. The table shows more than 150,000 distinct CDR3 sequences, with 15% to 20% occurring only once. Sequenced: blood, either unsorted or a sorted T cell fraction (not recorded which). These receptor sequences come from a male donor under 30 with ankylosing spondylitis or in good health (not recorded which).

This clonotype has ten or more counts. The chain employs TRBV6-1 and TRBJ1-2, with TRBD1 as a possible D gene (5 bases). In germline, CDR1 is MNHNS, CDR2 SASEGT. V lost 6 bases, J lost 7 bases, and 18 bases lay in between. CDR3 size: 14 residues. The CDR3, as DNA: TGTGCCAGCAGCATTACACGGGGCCAGGGTGGCTACACCTTC. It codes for CASSITRGQGGYTF.

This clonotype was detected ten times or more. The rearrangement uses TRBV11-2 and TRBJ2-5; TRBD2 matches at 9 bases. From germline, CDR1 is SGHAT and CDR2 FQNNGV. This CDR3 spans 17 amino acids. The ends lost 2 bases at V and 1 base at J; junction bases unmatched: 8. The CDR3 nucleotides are TGTGCCAGCAGCTTATCCCCTCTAGCGGGGCCCCAAGAGACCCAGTACTTC. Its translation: CASSLSPLAGPQETQYF.

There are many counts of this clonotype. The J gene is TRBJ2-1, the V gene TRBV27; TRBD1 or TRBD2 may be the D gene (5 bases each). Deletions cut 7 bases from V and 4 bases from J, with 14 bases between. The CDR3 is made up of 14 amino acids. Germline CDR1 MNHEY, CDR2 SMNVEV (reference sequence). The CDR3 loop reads CASKGTTIYNEQFF. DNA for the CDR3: TGTGCCAGCAAAGGGACCACGATTTACAATGAGCAGTTCTTC.

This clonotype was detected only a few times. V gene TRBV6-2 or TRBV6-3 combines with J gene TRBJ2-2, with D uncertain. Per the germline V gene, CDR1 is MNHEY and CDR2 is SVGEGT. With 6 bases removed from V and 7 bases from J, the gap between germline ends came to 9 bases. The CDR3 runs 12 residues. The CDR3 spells CASRPSGGELFF. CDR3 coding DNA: TGTGCCAGCAGGCCCTCAGGCGGGGAGCTGTTTTTT.

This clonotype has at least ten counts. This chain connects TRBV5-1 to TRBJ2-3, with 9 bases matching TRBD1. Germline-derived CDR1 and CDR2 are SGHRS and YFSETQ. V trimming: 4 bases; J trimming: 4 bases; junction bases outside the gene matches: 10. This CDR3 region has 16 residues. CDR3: CASSRISGTGPDTQYF. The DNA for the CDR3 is TGCGCCAGCAGCCGGATATCTGGGACAGGGCCAGATACGCAGTATTTT. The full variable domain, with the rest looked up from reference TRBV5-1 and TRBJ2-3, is KAGVTQTPRYLIKTRGQQVTLSCSPISGHRSVSWYQQTPGQGLQFLFEYFSETQRNKGNFPGRFSGRQFSNSRSEMNVSTLELGDSALYLCASSRISGTGPDTQYFGPGTRLTVL.

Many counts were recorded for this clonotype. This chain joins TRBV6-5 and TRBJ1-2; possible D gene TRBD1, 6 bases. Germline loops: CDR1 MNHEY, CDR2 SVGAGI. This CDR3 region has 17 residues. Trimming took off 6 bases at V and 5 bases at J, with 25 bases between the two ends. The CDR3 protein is CASSNSHPDRELYGYTF. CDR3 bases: TGTGCCAGCAGCAATTCGCATCCGGACAGAGAATTATATGGCTACACCTTC.

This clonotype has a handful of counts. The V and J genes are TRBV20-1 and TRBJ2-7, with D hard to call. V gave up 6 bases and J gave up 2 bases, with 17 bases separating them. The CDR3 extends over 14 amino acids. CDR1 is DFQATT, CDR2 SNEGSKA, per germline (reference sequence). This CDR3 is CSAAGPRTTYEQYF. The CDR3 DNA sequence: TGCAGTGCAGCCGGGCCGAGAACTACCTACGAGCAGTACTTC.

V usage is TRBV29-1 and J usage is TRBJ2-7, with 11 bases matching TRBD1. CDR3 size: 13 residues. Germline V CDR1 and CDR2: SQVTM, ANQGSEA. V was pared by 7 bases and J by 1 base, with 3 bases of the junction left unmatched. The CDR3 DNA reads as TGCAGCGCAGGACAGGGGGCTTCCTACGAGCAGTACTTC. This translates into CSAGQGASYEQYF.

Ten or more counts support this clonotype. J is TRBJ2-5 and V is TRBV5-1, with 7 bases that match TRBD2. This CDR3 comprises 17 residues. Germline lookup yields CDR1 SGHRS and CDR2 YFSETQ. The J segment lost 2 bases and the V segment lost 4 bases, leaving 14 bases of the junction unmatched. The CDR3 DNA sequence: TGCGCCAGCAGCAGACTCGCGGCTAGCGGTTTTCAAGAGACCCAGTACTTC. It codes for CASSRLAASGFQETQYF.